The clone carrying this T cell receptor (beta chain) was counted only a few times. The data derive from a study of cytomegalovirus exposure and HLA in healthy donors. PCR amplification relied on 60 Vbeta primers (plus 13 Jbeta primers). Sequencing used immunoSEQ multiplex PCR; TCRdb keeps in-frame clones, though not all of them. The repertoire includes under 300,000 clones, 70% to 90% of them detected once, and 4% sits in the top ten. The germline V gene encodes CDR1 MGHDK and CDR2 SYGVNS. The V segment lost 0 bases and the J segment 5 bases; nucleotides outside the gene matches: 9. The CDR3 sequence is 17 residues long.

V is TRBV25-1 and J is TRBJ2-5; 10 nucleotides align to TRBD1. Sequencing was performed on PBMCs. This receptor was taken from a man aged 35 to 55 in good health and CMV-seropositive. The CDR3 bases are TGTGCCAGCAGTGAATACGGCGGGACAGGGGCGGGGGAGACCCAGTACTTC. Translated, it gives CASSEYGGTGAGETQYF.